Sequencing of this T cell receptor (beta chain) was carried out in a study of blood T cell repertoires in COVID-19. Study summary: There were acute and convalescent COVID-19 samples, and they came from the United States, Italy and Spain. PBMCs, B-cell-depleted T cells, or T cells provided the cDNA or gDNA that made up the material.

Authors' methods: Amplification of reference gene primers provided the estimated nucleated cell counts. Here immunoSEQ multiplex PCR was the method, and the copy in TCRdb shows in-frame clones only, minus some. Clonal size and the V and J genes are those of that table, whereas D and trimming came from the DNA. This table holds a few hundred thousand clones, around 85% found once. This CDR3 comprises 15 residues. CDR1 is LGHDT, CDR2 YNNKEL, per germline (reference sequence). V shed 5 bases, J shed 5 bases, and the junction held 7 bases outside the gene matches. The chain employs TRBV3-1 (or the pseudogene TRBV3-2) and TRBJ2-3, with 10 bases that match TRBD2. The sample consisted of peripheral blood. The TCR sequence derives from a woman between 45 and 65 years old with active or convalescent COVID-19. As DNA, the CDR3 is TGTGCCAGCAGCATCACTAGCGGGGACGGAGATACGCAGTATTTT. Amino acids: CASSITSGDGDTQYF.